The 25 T cell receptor beta chains presented below share a single source sample, sequenced in a study of OX40 agonist ivuxolimab in advanced cancers. Sequencing used immunoSEQ multiplex PCR; TCRdb keeps in-frame clones, though not all of them. The sample yields around 67,000 clones, 80% seen once. The sample consisted of CD4+ or CD8+ T cells sorted from blood, taken in a trial of the OX40 agonist ivuxolimab. These TCRs come from an adult with an advanced solid tumor such as melanoma, head and neck, liver or kidney cancer.

This chain links TRBV10-3 with TRBJ1-4, with D perhaps TRBD1 (6 bases). The length of the CDR3 is 17 residues. The germline V gene has CDR1 ENHRY and CDR2 SYGVKD. The germline V and J ends were trimmed by 3 bases and 5 bases, with 19 bases remaining between them. The CDR3 protein is CAISEGRKGEANEKLFF. CDR3 bases: TGTGCCATCAGTGAAGGGAGAAAGGGGGAAGCGAATGAAAAACTGTTTTTT.

This clone showed up just once. This chain connects TRBV28 to TRBJ1-3, with TRBD1 as a possible D gene (5 bases). V lost 10 bases, J lost 0 bases, and 16 bases lay in between. The CDR3 loop spans 15 amino acids. Germline CDR1 is MDHEN and CDR2 is SYDVKM. DNA for the CDR3: TGTGCCATTCAAGGGGACTTGAGCTCTGGAAACACCATATATTTT. This encodes CAIQGDLSSGNTIYF.

The chain carries TRBV6-9 and TRBJ2-5; 10 nucleotides agree with TRBD2. This CDR3 is built from 17 residues. Germline loops: CDR1 MNHGY, CDR2 SVAAGI. Trimming took 2 bases from V and 5 from J; bases not matched to a gene: 11. CDR3 DNA sequence: TGTGCCAGCAGTTATATCCGAACTAGCGGGGAACCGGAGACCCAGTACTTC. Translating it yields CASSYIRTSGEPETQYF.

The genes are TRBV18 and TRBJ1-2; D gene ambiguous. The CDR3 totals 15 residues. V lost 0 bases and J 4 bases, leaving 12 bases between the germline ends. Germline assignment: CDR1 KGHSH and CDR2 LQKENI. CDR3 sequence reads: CASSPPEQLVYGYTF. The CDR3 DNA reads as TGTGCCAGCTCACCACCGGAACAGCTGGTCTATGGCTACACCTTC. Full variable domain (missing parts from reference TRBV18 and TRBJ1-2): NAGVMQNPRHLVRRRGQEARLRCSPMKGHSHVYWYRQLPEEGLKFMVYLQKENIIDESGMPKERFSAEFPKEGPSILRIQQVVRGDSAAYFCASSPPEQLVYGYTFGSGTRLTVV.

This clone was detected ten times or more. The CDR3 DNA is TGTGCCGGATTGGGGGCAGACACAGATACGCAGTATTTT. It translates to CAGLGADTDTQYF. This chain uses TRBV27 with TRBJ2-3, with D maybe TRBD1 (6 bases). This CDR3 has 13 amino acids. V lost 11 bases and J lost 2, with 14 bases in between. Looked up from germline, CDR1 is MNHEY and CDR2 is SMNVEV (reference sequence).

This chain connects TRBV6-6 to TRBJ1-6, with D perhaps TRBD1 (5 bases). The germline CDR1 and CDR2 sequences are MNHNY and SVGAGI (reference sequence). Trimming cost V 2 bases and J 6 bases, with 11 bases left between them. This CDR3 spans 15 amino acids. Here the CDR3 DNA reads TGTGCCAGCAGTTACGGACAACGGGGTAATTCACCCCTCCACTTT. This translates into CASSYGQRGNSPLHF.

This clone has a single count. This rearrangement joins TRBV25-1 to TRBJ2-1; D could derive from TRBD1 or TRBD2 (6 bases each). Trimming removed 8 bases at V and 2 bases at J, with 16 bases between. The CDR3 extends over 15 amino acids. Germline CDR1 MGHDK, CDR2 SYGVNS. CDR3 DNA: TGTGCCAGCGGTAATGTCGGGGGCCCCTACAATGAGCAGTTCTTC. Encoded protein: CASGNVGGPYNEQFF.

The chain couples TRBV19 to TRBJ1-2, with D unresolved. The length of the CDR3 is 12 residues. The ends were cut back, 4 bases at V and 7 bases at J, with 10 bases in the middle. The germline V gene encodes CDR1 LNHDA and CDR2 SQIVND (reference sequence). CDR3 DNA sequence: TGTGCCAGTAGTAAAGGACCCGGTGGCTACACCTTC. Protein sequence: CASSKGPGGYTF. Drawing the rest from reference TRBV19 and TRBJ1-2, the complete variable domain is DGGITQSPKYLFRKEGQNVTLSCEQNLNHDAMYWYRQDPGQGLRLIYYSQIVNDFQKGDIAEGYSVSREKKESFPLTVTSAQKNPTAFYLCASSKGPGGYTFGSGTRLTVV.

This sequence joins TRBV5-8 and TRBJ1-2; TRBD1 is a possible D gene (5 bases). Germline V gene data show CDR1 as SGHTS and CDR2 as YDEGEE. V was clipped by 6 bases and J by 6 bases, with 15 bases between them. The CDR3 has 13 residues. CDR3 nucleotides: TGTGCCAGCAAGGAGCCGGGACGAGATGGCTACACCTTC. As protein: CASKEPGRDGYTF.

The J gene is TRBJ2-2, the V gene TRBV5-8, with D hard to call. Germline CDR1 is SGHTS and CDR2 is YDEGEE. The germline V and J ends were trimmed by 4 bases and 5 bases, with 12 bases remaining between them. The CDR3 loop spans 14 amino acids. The CDR3 reads CASSRLIRTGELFF. The CDR3 DNA follows: TGTGCCAGCAGCCGCCTTATTAGGACCGGGGAGCTGTTTTTT.

The CDR3 DNA reads TGTGCCAGCAGCTTAGTACATAGCTCTGGGGCCAACGTCCTGACTTTC. Amino acids: CASSLVHSSGANVLTF. This rearrangement joins TRBV7-9 to TRBJ2-6; D is uncertain. CDR3 size: 16 residues. Germline V CDR1 and CDR2: SEHNR, FQNEAQ (reference sequence). V lost 1 base to trimming and J lost 0 bases, with 7 bases between them. Complete variable domain (other parts from reference TRBV7-9 and TRBJ2-6): DTGVSQNPRHKITKRGQNVTFRCDPISEHNRLYWYRQTLGQGPEFLTYFQNEAQLEKSRLLSDRFSAERPKGSFSTLEIQRTEQGDSAMYLCASSLVHSSGANVLTFGAGSRLTVL.

Points on this clone: The identical CDR3 is also encoded by other nucleotide sequences in the sample. The chain carries TRBV9 and TRBJ2-7; D is possibly TRBD1 (7 bases). Germline-derived CDR1 and CDR2 are SGDLS and YYNGEE. Trimming took 0 bases from V and 4 from J, leaving 11 bases between them. The CDR3 length is 14 residues. The CDR3 here is CASSVGGDSYEQYF. Here the CDR3 DNA reads TGTGCCAGCAGCGTAGGGGGGGACAGTTACGAGCAGTACTTC.

The V gene is TRBV21-1, the J gene TRBJ2-3; TRBD2 reflects the table's D call only, with no check against the DNA. TRBV21-1 is labeled a pseudogene. The CDR3 sequence is 13 residues long. The CDR3 region has the DNA TGTGCCAGCAGCCTAATTAGCACAGATACGCAGTATTTT. Amino acids: CASSLISTDTQYF.

This clone was seen a handful of times. This sequence joins TRBV6-6 and TRBJ2-7; 8 bases are a match to TRBD2. J gave up 3 bases and V 7 bases, and 8 bases lay outside the gene matches. Germline lookup yields CDR1 MNHNY and CDR2 SVGAGI (reference sequence). This CDR3 spans 14 amino acids. The CDR3 sequence is CASNPPGRGYEQYF. The CDR3 DNA is TGTGCCAGCAACCCCCCCGGGAGGGGCTACGAGCAGTACTTC.

This clone was recorded only once. The rearrangement uses TRBV11-2 and TRBJ2-3, with unresolved D. This CDR3 region has 13 residues. Germline V gene data show CDR1 as SGHAT and CDR2 as FQNNGV. The V and J ends lost 3 bases and 0 bases respectively, with 4 bases between them. CDR3 protein: CASSFPSTDTQYF. In DNA form, the CDR3 reads TGTGCCAGCAGCTTCCCTAGCACAGATACGCAGTATTTT.

This chain connects TRBV7-9 to TRBJ1-5, with D unclear. Germline-derived CDR1 and CDR2 are SEHNR and FQNEAQ (reference sequence). Trimming removed 1 base at V and 7 bases at J, with 11 bases between. The CDR3 sequence is 14 residues long. Here the CDR3 DNA reads TGTGCCAGCAGCTTAGACGGAATGGGGCAGCCCCAGCATTTT. It specifies CASSLDGMGQPQHF.

This sequence joins TRBV11-1 and TRBJ2-3, with 11 bases lining up with TRBD2. Per the germline V gene, CDR1 is SGHAT and CDR2 is FQDESV (reference sequence). Trimming at V came to 8 bases and at J to 4 bases, leaving 5 bases not matched to a gene. CDR3 length: 14 amino acids. The CDR3 sequence is CASSSGGPADTQYF. The DNA of the CDR3 is TGTGCCAGCTCTAGCGGGGGGCCCGCAGATACGCAGTATTTT.

In DNA, the CDR3 is TGCGCCAGCCGATTTACTGTAACCGGGGAGCTGTTTTTT. It translates to CASRFTVTGELFF. The rearrangement uses TRBV5-1 and TRBJ2-2; no firm D call. The CDR3 consists of 13 residues. Germline V gene sequence: CDR1 SGHRS, CDR2 YFSETQ. The germline V and J ends were trimmed by 7 bases and 5 bases, with 12 bases remaining between them.

V is TRBV11-2 and J is TRBJ1-2; D remains unclear. The CDR3 length is 13 residues. V was pared by 2 bases and J by 8 bases, with 12 bases between. CDR1 is SGHAT and CDR2 is FQNNGV in the germline V gene. CDR3 bases: TGTGCCAGCAGCTTACATCCCTCTCGAGGCTACACCTTC. This translates into CASSLHPSRGYTF. Full variable domain (remainder filled in from reference TRBV11-2 and TRBJ1-2): EAGVAQSPRYKIIEKRQSVAFWCNPISGHATLYWYQQILGQGPKLLIQFQNNGVVDDSQLPKDRFSAERLKGVDSTLKIQPAKLEDSAVYLCASSLHPSRGYTFGSGTRLTVV.

The chain joins TRBV30 to TRBJ2-4; no definite D call. CDR3 length: 13 residues. V was pared by 2 bases and J by 1 base, with 6 bases between. Germline loops: CDR1 GTSNPN, CDR2 SVGIG (reference sequence). In DNA, the CDR3 is TGTGCCTGGAGTAGAGAGGCCAAAAACATTCAGTACTTC. Amino acid sequence: CAWSREAKNIQYF.

This chain uses TRBV6-6 with TRBJ1-3; 8 nucleotides agree with TRBD1. The trim removed 5 bases at V and 3 bases at J, leaving 3 bases unmatched. This CDR3 is built from 14 residues. Germline V gives CDR1 MNHNY, CDR2 SVGAGI (reference sequence). CDR3 DNA: TGTGCCAGCAGTCCAGGGGGCTATGGAAACACCATATATTTT. Encoded protein: CASSPGGYGNTIYF.

This clone occurred once. This chain uses TRBV30 with TRBJ1-5; tentative D call: TRBD1 (5 bases). The CDR3 runs to 13 residues. Germline V gene lookup returns CDR1 GTSNPN and CDR2 SVGIG (reference sequence). V lost 1 base, J lost 8 bases, and 12 bases lay in between. CDR3 nucleotide sequence: TGTGCCTGGAGTGGGGGCGATGTTAAGCCCCAGCATTTT. Residues: CAWSGGDVKPQHF.

V usage is TRBV6-1 and J usage is TRBJ1-2; 7 bases agree with TRBD1. The CDR3 has 14 residues. J lost 7 bases, V lost 8 bases, and 13 bases had no gene match. The germline V gene has CDR1 MNHNS and CDR2 SASEGT. The CDR3 loop is CASGLGLTGTGYTF. For the CDR3, the DNA is TGTGCCAGCGGGTTAGGGTTGACAGGGACTGGCTACACCTTC.

The CDR3 protein is CATSTDSGKNIQYF. CDR3 coding DNA: TGTGCCACCAGCACGGACTCGGGCAAAAACATTCAGTACTTC. V gene TRBV15 combines with J gene TRBJ2-4, with D possibly being TRBD2 (5 bases). From germline, CDR1 is LNHNV and CDR2 YYDKDF (reference sequence). V lost 4 bases, J lost 3 bases, and 10 bases lay in between. The CDR3 spans 14 residues.

The V call is TRBV5-1, the J call TRBJ1-1, with D possibly TRBD1 on 6 matching bases. The germline V and J ends were trimmed by 0 bases and 3 bases, with 12 bases remaining between them. Germline values: CDR1 SGHRS, CDR2 YFSETQ. The CDR3 covers 15 residues. The CDR3 spells CASSLVWGQDTEAFF. The CDR3 DNA reads TGCGCCAGCAGCTTGGTTTGGGGGCAAGACACTGAAGCTTTCTTT. Combining the CDR3 with reference TRBV5-1 and TRBJ1-1 gives the whole variable domain KAGVTQTPRYLIKTRGQQVTLSCSPISGHRSVSWYQQTPGQGLQFLFEYFSETQRNKGNFPGRFSGRQFSNSRSEMNVSTLELGDSALYLCASSLVWGQDTEAFFGQGTRLTVV.